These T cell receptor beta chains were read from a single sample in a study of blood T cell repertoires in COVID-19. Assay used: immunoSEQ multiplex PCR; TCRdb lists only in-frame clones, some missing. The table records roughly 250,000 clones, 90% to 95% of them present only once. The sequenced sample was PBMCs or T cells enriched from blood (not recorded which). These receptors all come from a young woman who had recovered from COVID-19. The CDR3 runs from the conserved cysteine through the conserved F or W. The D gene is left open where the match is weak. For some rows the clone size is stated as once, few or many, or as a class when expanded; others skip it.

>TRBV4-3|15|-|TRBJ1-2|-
TGCGCCAGCAGCCAAGCATTCACACATGACTATGGCTACACCTTC
CASSQAFTHDYGYTF
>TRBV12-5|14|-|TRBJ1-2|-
TGTGCTAGTGGACCCCCAACGGAGGGCTATGGCTACACCTTC
CASGPPTEGYGYTF
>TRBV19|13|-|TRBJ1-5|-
TGTGCCAGTAGTAACAGGGCTTATCAGCCCCAGCATTTT
CASSNRAYQPQHF
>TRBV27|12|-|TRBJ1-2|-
TGTGCCAGTTCGGCGGGTAACTATGGCTACACCTTC
CASSAGNYGYTF
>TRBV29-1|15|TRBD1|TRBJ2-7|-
TGCAGCGTCAAGACCGGGACAGGGGATTTCTACGAGCAGTACTTC
CSVKTGTGDFYEQYF
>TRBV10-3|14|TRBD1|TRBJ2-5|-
TGTGCCATCAACCCGGACAGGGACCAAGAGACCCAGTACTTC
CAINPDRDQETQYF
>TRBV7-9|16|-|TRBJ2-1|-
TGTGCCAGCTCTTTAACGCGTATAAGGGTAGGGGATGAGCAGTTCTTC
CASSLTRIRVGDEQFF
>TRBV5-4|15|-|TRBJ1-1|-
TGTGCCAGCAGCCTAGCGTGGGGTGGGAACACTGAAGCTTTCTTT
CASSLAWGGNTEAFF
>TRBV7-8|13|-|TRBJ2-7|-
TGTGCCAGCAGCTTAGGACCATCGGGCGAGCAGTACTTC
CASSLGPSGEQYF
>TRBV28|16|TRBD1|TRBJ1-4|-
TGTGCCAGCAGTGACACAGGGGCGGCAACTAATGAAAAACTGTTTTTT
CASSDTGAATNEKLFF
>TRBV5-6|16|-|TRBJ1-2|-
TGTGCCAGCAGCTTGGAGGCCTTGCGGGTTAACTATGGCTACACCTTC
CASSLEALRVNYGYTF
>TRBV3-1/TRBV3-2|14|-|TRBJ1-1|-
TGTGCCAGCAGCCTGACACCCCAGAACACTGAAGCTTTCTTT
CASSLTPQNTEAFF
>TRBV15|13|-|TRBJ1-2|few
TGTGCCACCTCCAGGGATTCTAACTATGGCTACACCTTC
CATSRDSNYGYTF
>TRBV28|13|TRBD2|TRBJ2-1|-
TGTGCCAGCCTAGCGGGAGGTTTCAATGAGCAGTTCTTC
CASLAGGFNEQFF
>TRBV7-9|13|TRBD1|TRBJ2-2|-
TGTGCCAGCAGCCGGGACAGGGCTGGGGAGCTGTTTTTT
CASSRDRAGELFF
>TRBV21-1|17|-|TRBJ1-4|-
TGTGCCAGCAGCAAAGCCGGGGAGCCGGCAACTAATGAAAAACTGTTTTTT
CASSKAGEPATNEKLFF
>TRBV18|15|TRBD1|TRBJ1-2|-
TGTGCCAGCTCACCACTGGCAGGGGGAAAGGATGGCTACACCTTC
CASSPLAGGKDGYTF
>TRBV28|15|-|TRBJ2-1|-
TGTGCCGGGCGGAAAACACTAGGCTCCTACAATGAGCAGTTCTTC
CAGRKTLGSYNEQFF
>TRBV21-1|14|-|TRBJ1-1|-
TGTGCCAGCCTCAGGGGGACAGGGAACACTGAAGCTTTCTTT
CASLRGTGNTEAFF
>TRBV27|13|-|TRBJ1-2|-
TGTGCCAGCAGTTTACAGGGATACTATGGCTACACCTTC
CASSLQGYYGYTF
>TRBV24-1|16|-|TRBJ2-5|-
TGTGCCACCAGTGACGGCGGACTATTCTATCCGGAGACCCAGTACTTC
CATSDGGLFYPETQYF
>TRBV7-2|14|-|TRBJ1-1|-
TGTGCCAGCAGCGCAGTCGGGGGGAACACTGAAGCTTTCTTT
CASSAVGGNTEAFF
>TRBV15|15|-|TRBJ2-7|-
TGTGCCACCAGCAGAGACCCAGGGTACTCCTACGAGCAGTACTTC
CATSRDPGYSYEQYF
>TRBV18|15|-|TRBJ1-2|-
TGTGCCAGCTCACCACAGGGGGGGGTGAACTATGGCTACACCTTC
CASSPQGGVNYGYTF
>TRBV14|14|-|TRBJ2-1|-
TGTGCCAGCAGCCAAGAATGGCGAAGGGGTGAGCAGTTCTTC
CASSQEWRRGEQFF
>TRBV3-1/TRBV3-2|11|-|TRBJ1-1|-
TGTGCCAGCAGCCACGGGACTGAAGCTTTCTTT
CASSHGTEAFF
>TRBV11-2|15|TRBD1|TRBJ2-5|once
TGTGCCAGCAGACGAAGACAGGGCCTACAAGAGACCCAGTACTTC
CASRRRQGLQETQYF
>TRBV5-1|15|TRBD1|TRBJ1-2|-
TGCGCCAGCAGCTGGGGACAGGCTCTAGGCTATGGCTACACCTTC
CASSWGQALGYGYTF
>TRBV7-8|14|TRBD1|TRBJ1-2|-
TGTGCCAGCAGCCCAGAGGACAGGGACGATGGCTACACCTTC
CASSPEDRDDGYTF
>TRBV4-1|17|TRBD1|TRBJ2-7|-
TGCGCCAGCAGCCAAGGGTGGGGACAGGGGCTAACCTACGAGCAGTACTTC
CASSQGWGQGLTYEQYF
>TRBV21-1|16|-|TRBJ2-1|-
TGTGCCAGCAGTCCCCTAGCGGGAGGGCCTCGCAATGAGCAGTTCTTC
CASSPLAGGPRNEQFF
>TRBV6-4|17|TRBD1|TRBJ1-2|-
TGTGCCAGCAGTGAAGCACCGTCGGGACAGGGTGTTAGTGGCTACACCTTC
CASSEAPSGQGVSGYTF
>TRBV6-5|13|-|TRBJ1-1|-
TGTGCCAGCAGTTTAGGAGAGGGGGCTGAAGCTTTCTTT
CASSLGEGAEAFF
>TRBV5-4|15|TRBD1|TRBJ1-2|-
TGTGCCAGCAGCTTGGTCCGGACAGGGTCCTATGGCTACACCTTC
CASSLVRTGSYGYTF
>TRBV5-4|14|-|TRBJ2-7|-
TGTGCCAGCACCTTGGGCGGAGGCTCCTACGAGCAGTACTTC
CASTLGGGSYEQYF
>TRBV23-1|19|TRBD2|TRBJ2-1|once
TGCGCCAGCAGTCCCCCCATGGCGGGGGGCCCCCCCACCTACAATGAGCAGTTCTTC
CASSPPMAGGPPTYNEQFF
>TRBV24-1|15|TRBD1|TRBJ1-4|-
TGTGCCACCAGTGGTCCCGGGACAGGGACTGAAAAACTGTTTTTT
CATSGPGTGTEKLFF